The rows below give T cell receptor beta chains drawn from one sample of a study of cytomegalovirus exposure and HLA in healthy donors. The data were produced by immunoSEQ multiplex PCR, yet TCRdb's version contains in-frame clones alone and is incomplete. The data show about 160,000 clones, about three quarters seen once. Sequenced material: PBMCs. Every receptor here comes from a woman aged 45 to 65 in good health and CMV-seropositive. CDR3s include the opening cysteine and the closing phenylalanine or tryptophan. A D gene is named only where the DNA matches it firmly. A clone size is listed for some rows: how often the clone was seen (once, few, many), or a class if it is expanded.

J,D,V,size,DNA,CDR3
TRBJ1-3,TRBD1,TRBV6-1,.,TGTGCCAGCAGTGAACCCGGGACAGGCTCTGGAAACACCATATATTTT,CASSEPGTGSGNTIYF
TRBJ2-6,.,TRBV19,.,TGTGCCAGTAGTCCCAGGGGTAGCTCTGGGGCCAACGTCCTGACTTTC,CASSPRGSSGANVLTF
TRBJ2-1,TRBD2,TRBV9,.,TGTGCCAGCAGCGTAGTAGCGGGGGAGCAGTTCTTC,CASSVVAGEQFF
TRBJ2-1,.,TRBV29-1,.,TGCAGCGCGACTTGGGCCTACAATGAGCAGTTCTTC,CSATWAYNEQFF
TRBJ1-2,.,TRBV6-5,.,.,CASSYLRARGYGYTF
TRBJ2-5,TRBD2,TRBV7-2,.,TGTGCCAGCACCTGGGGGCGGGGGGCCCCTCAGTACTTC,CASTWGRGAPQYF
TRBJ1-1,.,TRBV28,.,TGTGCCAGCAGTTTAGTAGACAGCTACCCTGAAGCTTTCTTT,CASSLVDSYPEAFF
TRBJ1-3,.,TRBV6-1,once,TGTGCCAGCTCCGGGACAAAAGGAAACACCATATATTTT,CASSGTKGNTIYF
TRBJ1-5,.,TRBV7-2,.,TGTGCCAGCAGCTTGGGGGGAGATAGTCAGCCCCAGCATTTT,CASSLGGDSQPQHF
TRBJ2-3,.,TRBV7-2,.,TGTGCCAGCAGCTTAGCGCTAGGATCATCCACAGATACGCAGTATTTT,CASSLALGSSTDTQYF
TRBJ2-5,.,TRBV19,.,TGTGCCAGTAGTATCTCAGCGGTTCAAGAGACCCAGTACTTC,CASSISAVQETQYF
TRBJ1-2,TRBD1,TRBV7-8,.,TGTGCCAGCAGCCTGGACAGGGGTTATGGCTACACCTTC,CASSLDRGYGYTF
TRBJ1-1,.,TRBV9,.,TGTGCCAGCAGCGTAGCTACGAAAGAGACTGAAGCTTTCTTT,CASSVATKETEAFF
TRBJ1-2,.,TRBV6-4,once,TGTGCCAGCAGTGAGGGGGCGGATTATGGCTACACCTTC,CASSEGADYGYTF
TRBJ2-3,.,TRBV29-1,.,TGCAGCGTTGTAGGTACTAGAGGCACAGATACGCAGTATTTT,CSVVGTRGTDTQYF
TRBJ2-7,TRBD1,TRBV6-6,.,TGTGCCAGCAGTTATATTGGACAGGGGGCGGACGAGCAGTACTTC,CASSYIGQGADEQYF
TRBJ1-2,.,TRBV5-6,few,TGTGCCAGCACCCTTGGGCGGCAGGGATATGGCTACACCTTC,CASTLGRQGYGYTF
TRBJ1-5,TRBD1,TRBV19,.,TGTGCCAGTAGTATATCAGGGGGGCTTCAGCCCCAGCATTTT,CASSISGGLQPQHF
TRBJ2-7,.,TRBV27,.,TGTGCCAGCAGTTTTTCGGGTAGCTACGAGCAGTACTTC,CASSFSGSYEQYF
TRBJ2-3,TRBD2,TRBV5-4,once,TGTGCCAGCAGCTCGACTAGCGGGGCTAGCACAGATACGCAGTATTTT,CASSSTSGASTDTQYF
TRBJ1-2,TRBD1,TRBV4-3,.,TGCGCCAGCAGCCAAGAGAACAGGGGGCCGGGCTACACCTTC,CASSQENRGPGYTF
TRBJ2-5,TRBD2,TRBV2,.,TGTGCCAGCAGTGATGTCGCTTCCGGGGGGGCCTGGGAGACCCAGTACTTC,CASSDVASGGAWETQYF
TRBJ1-2,.,TRBV29-1,few,TGCAGCGTTGGGCGCGGGCGGTCTGACTATGGCTACACCTTC,CSVGRGRSDYGYTF
TRBJ1-5,TRBD1,TRBV5-1,.,TGCGCCAGCAGCGCGGGGACAGCGAGTCAGCCCCAGCATTTT,CASSAGTASQPQHF
TRBJ1-6,.,TRBV4-3,.,TGCGCCAGCAGCCAAGGTCCCGGCACACAGGCGGGGCCCCTCCACTTT,CASSQGPGTQAGPLHF
TRBJ1-4,.,TRBV7-8,.,TGTGCCAGCAGCTTACTCGGGGGGTTTAGGTCTAATGAAAAACTGTTTTTT,CASSLLGGFRSNEKLFF
TRBJ1-5,.,TRBV28,once,TGTGCCAGCAGTAATCAGGCTAGGGGCGATCAGCCCCAGCATTTT,CASSNQARGDQPQHF
TRBJ1-1,TRBD1,TRBV4-1,.,TGCGCCAGCAGCCGGGACAGGCTTCTTAGTGGAGCTTTCTTT,CASSRDRLLSGAFF
TRBJ1-1,.,TRBV7-3,.,TGTGCCAGCAGCGTAACAGCCGTCAACACTGAAGCTTTCTTT,CASSVTAVNTEAFF
TRBJ2-1,.,TRBV9,.,TGTGCCAGCAGCGCCGGAGGTGACGATGAGCAGTTCTTC,CASSAGGDDEQFF
TRBJ1-6,.,TRBV5-1,.,TGCGCCAGCAGAGAGAGACAGCAGAGCTCCTATAATTCACCCCTCCACTTT,CASRERQQSSYNSPLHF
TRBJ1-2,TRBD1,TRBV6-5,.,TGTGCCAGCAGGGGACAGAACAACTATGGCTACACCTTC,CASRGQNNYGYTF
TRBJ1-5,TRBD1,TRBV6-5,once,TGTGCCAGCAGGCCCACAGGGGCAAGCAATCAGCCCCAGCATTTT,CASRPTGASNQPQHF
TRBJ2-3,TRBD1,TRBV28,.,TGTGCCAGCAACCAACAGGGGGGAGGCACAGATACGCAGTATTTT,CASNQQGGGTDTQYF
TRBJ2-3,.,TRBV11-2,.,TGTGCCAGCAGCTCAGGGTGGAGGGGGGGTAGTGGTACGCAGTATTTT,CASSSGWRGGSGTQYF
TRBJ1-1,TRBD1,TRBV5-6,.,TGTGCCAGCAGCCGCCGACAGGGACTGGCTTTCTTT,CASSRRQGLAFF
TRBJ2-5,.,TRBV9,once,TGTGCCAGCAGCGTAGGGGTGGGGGGACAAGAGACCCAGTACTTC,CASSVGVGGQETQYF
TRBJ1-4,.,TRBV11-2,few,TGTGCCAGCAGCTTAGCGGGCAGGGGAACAACTAATGAAAAACTGTTTTTT,CASSLAGRGTTNEKLFF
TRBJ2-7,.,TRBV7-9,.,TGTTCCAGCAGCTCGACATTAATCGAGCAGTACTTC,CSSSSTLIEQYF
TRBJ2-7,TRBD1,TRBV28,.,TGTGCCAGCAGTTTAGACAGGGACGGCGAGCAGTACTTC,CASSLDRDGEQYF
TRBJ2-2,.,TRBV4-3,.,TGCGCCAGCAGCCACCGGGGTTCCAACACCGGGGAGCTGTTTTTT,CASSHRGSNTGELFF
TRBJ1-5,.,TRBV4-3,.,TGCGCCAGCAGCCAAGATATACAGGGCAATCAGCCCCAGCATTTT,CASSQDIQGNQPQHF
TRBJ1-2,TRBD1,TRBV29-1,once,TGCAGCGTTGCCGGACAGGGTACGGCTGGGGCTAACTATGGCTACACCTTC,CSVAGQGTAGANYGYTF
TRBJ2-5,.,TRBV6-1,few,TGTGCCAGCCGGATCGACAGGATCTCAGAGACCCAGTACTTC,CASRIDRISETQYF
TRBJ2-7,.,TRBV7-9,.,TGTGCCAGCAGCGCAGGGGGGGAGCAGTACTTC,CASSAGGEQYF
TRBJ1-5,.,TRBV30,.,TGTGCCTGGAGTTCTGGAGGTTATCCCCAGCCCCAGCATTTT,CAWSSGGYPQPQHF
TRBJ2-1,TRBD2,TRBV27,.,TGTGCCAGCAGACACCTACCAGGGAGCGGGAGGCAACAACCTTCCTCCTACAATGAGCAGTTCTTC,CASRHLPGSGRQQPSSYNEQFF
TRBJ2-7,.,TRBV27,.,TGTGCCAGCAGCCTCAGGGGCTACGAGCAGTACTTC,CASSLRGYEQYF
TRBJ2-2,TRBD2,TRBV7-2,once,TGTGCCAGCAGATTGACTAGCGGGGGGGTAATCACCGGGGAGCTGTTTTTT,CASRLTSGGVITGELFF